The 32 T cell receptor beta chains presented below share a single source sample, sequenced in a study of immune characterization of retroperitoneal liposarcoma. Via MiXCR, TCRdb re-called the PCR reads, giving one row per CDR3 protein. In the table there are about 5,000 distinct CDR3 sequences, 25% to 40% of which are singletons. The sequenced sample was tumor tissue. All receptors come from a female donor with retroperitoneal liposarcoma.

In its sample, this clonotype was seen a few times. The V gene is TRBV4-3, the J gene TRBJ2-1; the D gene is possibly TRBD1 (5 bases). The germline V and J ends were trimmed by 0 bases and 2 bases, with 8 bases remaining between them. CDR3 length: 15 residues. Per the germline V gene, CDR1 is LGHNA and CDR2 is YSLEER. CDR3 DNA: TGCGCCAGCAGCCAAGATCAGACAGCCTACAATGAGCAGTTCTTC. Its translation is CASSQDQTAYNEQFF.

This clonotype was observed at least ten times. This sequence joins TRBV10-1 and TRBJ2-7; 8 positions match TRBD1. Unmatched junction bases numbered 7, after V lost 11 bases and J lost 4 bases. CDR1 and CDR2 (germline): WNHNN, SYGVQD (reference sequence). This CDR3 has 12 residues. CDR3 DNA sequence: TGCGCCGGACAGGGCTGGAGGTACGAGCAGTACTTC. Its translation is CAGQGWRYEQYF.

This clonotype was counted ten times or more. The chain has TRBV5-1 and TRBJ2-3, with D possibly being TRBD1 (5 bases). CDR1 is SGHRS and CDR2 is YFSETQ in the germline V gene. The V end lost 0 bases, the J end lost 0 bases, and 8 bases lay between the germline ends. This CDR3 has 15 residues. The CDR3 spells CASSLEGPSTDTQYF. DNA of the CDR3: TGCGCCAGCAGCTTGGAGGGGCCTAGCACAGATACGCAGTATTTT.

Regarding this clonotype: Without the conserved terminal phenylalanine or tryptophan, this CDR3 likely stems from a read error. The chain is built from TRBV24-1 and TRBJ2-1; D perhaps matches TRBD1 (6 bases). The J call may be faulty, since TRBJ2-5 better matches the DNA end. This CDR3 spans 13 amino acids. Germline assignment: CDR1 KGHDR and CDR2 SFDVKD. CDR3 coding DNA: TGTGCTACCAGTGATCCAGGGGAGGAGACCCAGTACTCC. It encodes CATSDPGEETQYS.

This clonotype was counted only a few times. The gene calls are TRBV6-1 and TRBJ1-1, with a weak D call TRBD1 (6 bases). The V and J ends lost 8 bases and 7 bases respectively, with 14 bases between them. Germline CDR1 MNHNS, CDR2 SASEGT. The CDR3 has 12 residues. CDR3 nucleotide sequence: TGTGCCAGCGGCCGGACAGCCAATGAAGCTTTCTTT. Its translation: CASGRTANEAFF.

Relative to its sample, this clonotype is medium-sized. The chain links TRBV12-3 or TRBV12-4 to TRBJ2-1; no clear D. Matching the DNA end better, TRBJ2-7 makes the J call doubtful. The CDR3 is 15 amino acids. The CDR3 reads CASSYDTRSYNEQYF. CDR3 sequence (DNA): TGTGCCAGCAGTTACGACACTCGCTCCTACAATGAGCAGTACTTC.

The J gene is TRBJ2-1, the V gene TRBV6-6; 11 positions agree with TRBD2. The tail of the sequence fits TRBJ2-7 better, so the J call may be wrong. Germline loops: CDR1 MNHNY, CDR2 SVGAGI (reference sequence). The length of the CDR3 is 13 residues. For the CDR3, the DNA is TGTGCCTGCCTAGCGGGAGGCTACAATGAGCAGTACTTC. It yields the protein CACLAGGYNEQYF.

The genes are TRBV5-5 and TRBJ2-1; D is unclear. The end of the DNA fits TRBJ2-7 better, so the J call may be wrong. The germline gives CDR1 SGHKS, CDR2 YYEKEE (reference sequence). This CDR3 has 12 amino acids. For the CDR3, the DNA is TGTGCCAGCAGCAGGGACTCCTACGAGCAGTACTTC. It is translated as CASSRDSYEQYF.

This chain links TRBV6-1 with TRBJ1-2; D remains ambiguous. The V gene lost 4 bases and the J gene lost 1 base, with 13 bases spanning the gap. CDR1 MNHNS and CDR2 SASEGT come from the germline V gene. The CDR3 loop spans 15 amino acids. In DNA form, the CDR3 reads TGTGCCAGCAGTGCCCTTGTGTGGGGTAACTATGGCTACACCTTC. Translation: CASSALVWGNYGYTF.

The V and J genes are TRBV6-6 and TRBJ1-1; D is undetermined. CDR1 and CDR2 (germline): MNHNY, SVGAGI (reference sequence). This CDR3 contains 12 residues. V dropped 7 bases and J dropped 1 base, with 7 bases sitting between them. CDR3 sequence reads: CASIAGNTEAFF. CDR3 coding DNA: TGTGCCAGCATCGCGGGGAACACTGAAGCTTTCTTT.

CDR3 bases: TGTGCCAGCAGCTCCGATGAAAAACTGTTTTTT. Its translation: CASSSDEKLFF. This chain links TRBV11-3 with TRBJ1-4, with D hard to call. V was cut by 4 bases and J by 6 bases, with 3 bases left in between. CDR3 length: 11 residues. Germline lookup yields CDR1 SGHNT and CDR2 YENEEA.

In regard to this clonotype: It may be a read error: a sequence one base away is much more abundant. The chain recombines TRBV12-3 or TRBV12-4 with TRBJ2-1, with 13 bases aligning to TRBD2. J was trimmed by 10 bases and V by 5 bases; bases with no gene match: 5. The CDR3 loop spans 14 amino acids. CDR3: CASSRLAGGGEQFF. Written as DNA, the CDR3 is TGTGCCAGCAGTCGACTAGCGGGGGGTGGGGAGCAGTTCTTC.

In this sample, this clonotype turned up many times. V usage is TRBV7-8 and J usage is TRBJ2-7; the match to TRBD1 covers 7 bases. CDR1 SGHVS and CDR2 FQNEAQ come from the germline V gene. Trimming cost V 4 bases and J 2 bases; bases outside gene matches: 8. The CDR3 has 15 residues. CDR3 sequence reads: CASSSLADRAYEQYF. The CDR3 DNA is TGTGCCAGCAGCTCCCTCGCCGACAGGGCCTACGAGCAGTACTTC.

The gene calls are TRBV6-6 and TRBJ2-1; possibly TRBD2 for D (6 bases). This CDR3 is built from 14 residues. Per the germline V gene, CDR1 is MNHNY and CDR2 is SVGAGI (reference sequence). The V and J ends lost 2 bases and 5 bases respectively, with 10 bases between them. For the CDR3, the DNA is TGTGCCAGCAGTTACGCTAGCGCCCACAATGAGCAGTTCTTC. It encodes CASSYASAHNEQFF.

The sample holds many counts of this clonotype. The gene calls are TRBV12-3 or TRBV12-4 and TRBJ2-3; no clear D. V lost 5 bases and J lost 3, with 12 bases in between. The CDR3 length is 14 residues. CDR3 sequence (DNA): TGTGCCAGCAGTGTCGTTCCGAGTACAGATACGCAGTATTTT. It specifies CASSVVPSTDTQYF.

This clonotype was seen more than once but under ten times. The chain uses TRBV6-5 and TRBJ2-1, with 10 bases identical to TRBD2. Germline lookup yields CDR1 MNHEY and CDR2 SVGAGI. The CDR3 sequence is 16 residues long. V shed 7 bases, J shed 3 bases, and the junction held 9 bases outside the gene matches. CDR3 nucleotide sequence: TGTGCCAGCAAAAGCGGGGGGGCGGGGGTCTACAATGAGCAGTTCTTC. Amino acids: CASKSGGAGVYNEQFF.

The chain carries TRBV27 and TRBJ1-2, with D unresolved. There are 14 residues in the CDR3. The germline V gene encodes CDR1 MNHEY and CDR2 SMNVEV (reference sequence). The V end lost 2 bases, the J end lost 0 bases, and 7 bases lay between the germline ends. The CDR3 loop reads CASSLGRANYGYTF. CDR3 coding DNA: TGTGCCAGCAGTTTAGGGAGAGCTAACTATGGCTACACCTTC.

The chain links TRBV12-5 to TRBJ2-3; D unresolved. The CDR3 runs 15 residues. CDR1 and CDR2 (germline): LGHNT, FRNRAP. The V and J ends lost 4 bases and 6 bases respectively, with 17 bases between them. CDR3 DNA sequence: TGTGCTAGTGGTTCCAATTCACACGGTCGGGATACGCAGTATTTT. Protein sequence: CASGSNSHGRDTQYF.

This clonotype was seen repeatedly, ten times or more. J is TRBJ2-5 and V is TRBV5-5; D is unclear. Germline CDR1 and CDR2: SGHKS and YYEKEE (reference sequence). The germline V and J ends were trimmed by 0 bases and 4 bases, with 10 bases remaining between them. CDR3 size: 14 residues. The CDR3 coding sequence is TGTGCCAGCAGCTTGGGGGTTGGGTCAGAGACCCAGTACTTC. Its protein is CASSLGVGSETQYF.

This clonotype was counted only a few times. The genes are TRBV27 and TRBJ2-3; D is unresolved. Germline lookup yields CDR1 MNHEY and CDR2 SMNVEV (reference sequence). The CDR3 is 15 residues long. V was cut by 2 bases and J by 1 base, with 10 bases left in between. DNA of the CDR3: TGTGCCAGCAGTTTAAACCCTCCCGGCACAGATACGCAGTATTTT. Its translation: CASSLNPPGTDTQYF.

This clonotype was seen at least ten times. This chain uses TRBV7-2 with TRBJ2-3; no definite D call. V shed 3 bases and J shed 1 base, with 8 bases lying between them. The CDR3 has 14 amino acids. Per germline, CDR1 SGHTA and CDR2 FQGNSA. The CDR3 nucleotides read TGTGCCAGCAGCTTGGACGGCCGCACAGATACGCAGTATTTT. Its translation: CASSLDGRTDTQYF.

Many counts were recorded for this clonotype. This sequence joins TRBV6-1 and TRBJ1-5, with 8 bases fitting TRBD1. With 6 bases clipped from V and 0 bases from J, the junction kept 7 bases outside the gene matches. The CDR3 totals 16 residues. Germline V lookup: CDR1 MNHNS, CDR2 SASEGT. In DNA, the CDR3 is TGTGCCAGCAGATCCGGACAGGGAGATAGCAATCAGCCCCAGCATTTT. This encodes CASRSGQGDSNQPQHF.

This clonotype was recorded once. The rearrangement uses TRBV27 and TRBJ1-2, with D tentatively TRBD1 (5 bases). The V gene's germline CDR1 is MNHEY and CDR2 SMNVEV (reference sequence). The CDR3 extends over 14 amino acids. The germline V and J ends were trimmed by 3 bases and 1 base, with 9 bases remaining between them. Here the CDR3 DNA reads TGTGCCAGCAGTTTGACAGCCGTTAACTATGGCTACACCTTC. As protein: CASSLTAVNYGYTF.

This clonotype has a handful of counts. The chain uses TRBV7-6 and TRBJ2-5; 12 bases match TRBD2. CDR3 length: 17 residues. Germline CDR1 reads SGHVS; CDR2 reads FNYEAQ. J was trimmed by 11 bases and V by 1 base; bases with no gene match: 14. The CDR3 DNA follows: TGTGCCAGCAGCTTAGGGGGACTAGCGGGCTACTACAATGAGCAGTACTTC. Its protein is CASSLGGLAGYYNEQYF.

Only a few counts were recorded for this clonotype. This chain connects TRBV6-4 to TRBJ2-5; TRBD2 matches at 9 bases. From germline, CDR1 is MRHNA and CDR2 SNTAGT. CDR3 length: 15 residues. With V trimmed by 3 bases and J by 0 bases, 2 bases remained unmatched. The CDR3 here is CASSESSGNQETQYF. The CDR3 DNA follows: TGTGCCAGCAGTGAGTCTAGCGGGAACCAAGAGACCCAGTACTTC.

In this sample, this clonotype turned up many times. J is TRBJ2-7 and V is TRBV12-3 or TRBV12-4, with D perhaps TRBD2 (6 bases). There are 11 residues in the CDR3. Trimming stripped 6 bases from V and 7 bases from J, with 10 bases between. In DNA form, the CDR3 reads TGTGCCAGCAGGGCTGCGGGGGAGCAGTACTTC. It encodes CASRAAGEQYF.

This clonotype was detected once. The chain carries TRBV7-2 and TRBJ2-1; the D is unclear. V was pared by 5 bases and J by 10 bases, with 18 bases between. The CDR3 covers 14 residues. Germline-derived CDR1 and CDR2 are SGHTA and FQGNSA. The CDR3 coding sequence is TGTGCCAGCAGCACCTCCGGTCCCCCCTACGAGCAGTTCTTC. The encoded protein is CASSTSGPPYEQFF.

This clonotype was found once. This chain links TRBV6-1 with TRBJ2-1, with TRBD2 matching over 8 bases. The CDR3 totals 15 residues. CDR1 and CDR2 from the germline V gene are MNHNS and SASEGT. After removal of 6 bases from V and 6 bases from J, the junction contained 10 bases not matched to a gene. CDR3 in DNA: TGTGCCAGCAGCACCGGGAGTGCGGGAGGCAATGAGCAGTTCTTC. Protein: CASSTGSAGGNEQFF.

This clonotype has only a few counts. The rearrangement links TRBV6-1 to TRBJ1-5; 12 bases align to TRBD1. Germline V gene data show CDR1 as MNHNS and CDR2 as SASEGT. Germline trimming cut 7 bases from V and 4 bases from J; bases unmatched to any gene: 8. The CDR3 runs to 16 residues. This CDR3 is CASTRDRGLRNQPQHF. The CDR3 DNA follows: TGTGCCAGCACCAGGGACAGGGGGCTTCGGAATCAGCCCCAGCATTTT.

This clonotype showed up just a few times. The chain is built from TRBV6-1 and TRBJ2-3; D ambiguous. This CDR3 region has 12 residues. Per the germline V gene, CDR1 is MNHNS and CDR2 is SASEGT. Between the trimmed V and J ends, which lost 6 bases and 4 bases, there was a span of 8 bases. CDR3 DNA: TGTGCCAGCAGCAGTGTTCCAGATACGCAGTATTTT. Amino acids: CASSSVPDTQYF.

V usage is TRBV10-2 and J usage is TRBJ2-2; D call uncertain. The germline V gene has CDR1 WSHSY and CDR2 SAAADI. The V end lost 5 bases, the J end lost 6 bases, and 13 bases lay between the germline ends. The CDR3 has 14 amino acids. CDR3 amino acids: CASSHKVGSGELFF. The CDR3 nucleotides are TGCGCCAGCAGTCATAAGGTTGGGTCCGGGGAGCTGTTTTTT.

The chain employs TRBV12-5 and TRBJ2-5; D remains unclear. Germline lookup yields CDR1 LGHNT and CDR2 FRNRAP. V lost 4 bases, J lost 11 bases, and 14 bases lay in between. This CDR3 comprises 12 residues. The CDR3 here is CASGSGPNEQYF. CDR3 bases: TGTGCTAGTGGTTCGGGCCCCAATGAGCAGTACTTC. The full variable domain, in which reference TRBV12-5 and TRBJ2-5 provide the parts outside the CDR3, is DARVTQTPRHKVTEMGQEVTMRCQPILGHNTVFWYRQTMMQGLELLAYFRNRAPLDDSGMPKDRFSAEMPDATLATLKIQPSEPRDSAVYFCASGSGPNEQYFGPGTRLLVL.